These 7 T cell receptor beta chains originate from one sample sequenced in a study of shared clonotypes between healthy human individuals. Method: immunoSEQ multiplex PCR; TCRdb's copy keeps in-frame clones and lacks some. The profile shows 1.4 million or so clones, 98% of them singletons. The specimen sequenced was naive CD4+ T cells sorted from blood. Stated subset: CD45RA+ positively selected. These TCRs come from a man aged 30 to 45 in good health.

The genes are TRBV28 and TRBJ1-4, with D unclear. Between the trimmed V and J ends, which lost 3 bases and 8 bases, there was a span of 10 bases. The length of the CDR3 is 13 residues. The germline V gene encodes CDR1 MDHEN and CDR2 SYDVKM. The CDR3 region is CASSLELREKLFF. CDR3 in DNA: TGTGCCAGCAGTTTGGAGTTACGGGAAAAACTGTTTTTT. The full variable domain, with the rest looked up from reference TRBV28 and TRBJ1-4, is DVKVTQSSRYLVKRTGEKVFLECVQDMDHENMFWYRQDPGLGLRLIYFSYDVKMKEKGDIPEGYSVSREKKERFSLILESASTNQTSMYLCASSLELREKLFFGSGTQLSVL.

A single count supports this clone. At one boundary the junction diverges from the germline segment, which might be a read error. The gene calls are TRBV20-1 and TRBJ1-1; maybe TRBD1 (6 bases). The CDR3 runs 11 residues. Germline V gene lookup returns CDR1 DFQATT and CDR2 SNEGSKA (reference sequence). CDR3 nucleotide sequence: TGCAGTGCTAGAGATACAGGGCGTACTACGTTT. It encodes CSARDTGRTTF.

The V call is TRBV10-3, the J call TRBJ2-1; no definite D call. Trimming removed 2 bases from V and 6 bases from J, with 8 bases in between. The CDR3 totals 13 residues. Germline loops: CDR1 ENHRY, CDR2 SYGVKD. In DNA form, the CDR3 reads TGTGCCATCAGTGAGCCATCTTCCAATGAGCAGTTCTTC. This gives the protein CAISEPSSNEQFF.

The chain couples TRBV29-1 to TRBJ2-2; possibly TRBD2 for D (6 bases). The CDR3 totals 15 residues. Germline V lookup: CDR1 SQVTM, CDR2 ANQGSEA. Trimming stripped 7 bases from V and 0 bases from J, with 15 bases between. Here the CDR3 DNA reads TGCAGCGCAACCCCCGGGACTTCGAACACCGGGGAGCTGTTTTTT. It translates to CSATPGTSNTGELFF.

This chain uses TRBV10-2 with TRBJ1-3, with D unresolved. V lost 3 bases, J lost 4 bases, and 16 bases lay in between. The germline V gene encodes CDR1 WSHSY and CDR2 SAAADI. The length of the CDR3 is 16 residues. The CDR3 bases are TGCGCCAGCAGTGACCACAGACACTCTGCGGGAAACACCATATATTTT. Its translation: CASSDHRHSAGNTIYF.

The chain combines TRBV5-4 with TRBJ2-7; possibly TRBD1 for D (8 bases). V gave up 4 bases and J gave up 7 bases, with 24 bases separating them. CDR3 length: 16 amino acids. Germline V gene data show CDR1 as SGHNT and CDR2 as YYREEE (reference sequence). In nucleotides, the CDR3 is TGTGCCAGCAGCACAGGGGGGGCGGGAGCCCGAGAGGAGCAGTACTTC. Encoded protein: CASSTGGAGAREEQYF.

The gene calls are TRBV19 and TRBJ1-5; no firm D call. The CDR3 length is 14 residues. Between the trimmed V and J ends, which lost 5 bases and 2 bases, there was a span of 10 bases. Germline V gene sequence: CDR1 LNHDA, CDR2 SQIVND (reference sequence). The CDR3 sequence is CASSEGGGNQPQHF. For the CDR3, the DNA is TGTGCCAGTAGTGAGGGCGGTGGCAATCAGCCCCAGCATTTT.